The clone carrying this T cell receptor beta chain appeared a few times. Its antigen is unknown. Using its own MiXCR run on the RACE reads, TCRdb lists one record per CDR3 protein. Here the sample spans about 160,000 distinct CDR3 sequences, 28% being singletons. The V end lost 1 base, the J end lost 7 bases, and 4 bases lay between the germline ends. CDR3 length: 12 amino acids. This sample is part of a study of human T cells and chemical hapten exposure. Time point of the sample: patch test 3, about 24 weeks after DPC sensitization. Treatment: therapeutic diphenylcyclopropenone sensitization with weekly scalp DPC. Study outcomes and limitations: Each of the donors had alopecia, so their immune responses may not resemble those of healthy people.

The sequencing here drew on whole blood, taken in connection with sensitization to the hapten diphenylcyclopropenone (DPC). This receptor was obtained from a woman between 18 and 30 years old with alopecia areata. Some clones in this sample may be carry-over from other donors' samples. The chain combines TRBV12-3 or TRBV12-4 with TRBJ2-2; D remains ambiguous. The CDR3 DNA reads as TGTGCCAGCAGTTTAGTGGTCGGGGAGCTGTTTTTT. Amino acid sequence: CASSLVVGELFF.